A selection of T cell receptor beta chains follows, all from one sample in a study of glioma-infiltrating T cells after dendritic cell vaccination. Libraries were prepared by immunoSEQ multiplex PCR; TCRdb keeps only in-frame clonotypes and omits some of them. Of roughly 82,000 clones detected, 80% to 90% appear once; the ten largest clones hold 3.2%. This sample comprised blood, obtained before dendritic cell vaccination. The receptors stem from a human donor with glioblastoma. The CDR3 runs from the conserved cysteine through the conserved F or W. D genes are given only for firm matches. A row's size may be missing; if present it is once, few, many or a size class.

D	length	V	J	size	CDR3	DNA
.	15	TRBV5-1	TRBJ2-1	.	CASSLDQPGSNEQFF	TGCGCCAGCAGCTTAGATCAGCCGGGAAGCAATGAGCAGTTCTTC
.	14	TRBV2	TRBJ2-3	.	CASRADRHTDTQYF	TGTGCCAGCAGGGCGGACAGACACACAGATACGCAGTATTTT
.	18	TRBV4-1	TRBJ2-5	.	CASSQDRVGAGLQETQYF	TGCGCCAGCAGCCAAGATCGAGTAGGAGCGGGCCTGCAAGAGACCCAGTACTTC
TRBD2	15	TRBV18	TRBJ2-5	once	CASSPPAAGALTQYF	TGTGCCAGCTCACCACCGGCAGCGGGGGCCCTCACCCAGTACTTC
.	14	TRBV5-1	TRBJ2-7	once	CASSASANSYEQYF	TGCGCCAGCAGCGCGTCTGCGAACTCCTACGAGCAGTACTTC
.	17	TRBV18	TRBJ2-6	.	CASSPIMGLPGANVLTF	TGTGCCAGCTCACCTATTATGGGCTTACCCGGGGCCAACGTCCTGACTTTC
.	17	TRBV7-9	TRBJ1-3	once	CASSLVRGPESGNTIYF	TGTGCCAGCAGCTTAGTCCGCGGCCCCGAATCTGGAAACACCATATATTTT
.	12	TRBV2	TRBJ2-7	.	CASRLLSYEQYF	TGTGCCAGCAGACTACTCTCCTACGAGCAGTACTTC
.	15	TRBV13	TRBJ2-7	.	CASSFNKLSSYEQYF	TGTGCCAGCAGCTTCAACAAGTTAAGCTCCTACGAGCAGTACTTC
TRBD2	19	TRBV4-1	TRBJ2-5	.	CASSRSTSGAIGPGETQYF	TGCGCCAGCAGCCGGAGCACTAGCGGAGCAATCGGTCCGGGAGAGACCCAGTACTTC
.	17	TRBV9	TRBJ1-6	.	CASSPQPWQAHNSPLHF	TGTGCCAGCAGCCCCCAGCCGTGGCAGGCCCATAATTCACCCCTCCACTTT
.	15	TRBV2	TRBJ2-2	once	CASSDSQVNTGELFF	TGTGCCAGCAGTGATAGTCAGGTGAACACCGGGGAGCTGTTTTTT
TRBD2	16	TRBV2	TRBJ2-5	.	CASSGLASGSGETQYF	TGTGCCAGCAGTGGGTTAGCTAGCGGGAGTGGCGAGACCCAGTACTTC
TRBD1	15	TRBV2	TRBJ2-2	.	CASSSQGARTGELFF	TGTGCCAGCAGTTCACAGGGGGCGCGCACCGGGGAGCTGTTTTTT
TRBD1	17	TRBV5-6	TRBJ1-1	.	CASSLYQGAGANTEAFF	TGTGCCAGCAGCTTATACCAGGGGGCTGGGGCAAACACTGAAGCTTTCTTT
.	13	TRBV11-3	TRBJ2-3	.	CASSSHQTDTQYF	TGTGCCAGCAGCTCCCACCAGACAGATACGCAGTATTTT
.	14	TRBV9	TRBJ2-7	.	CASSVGSGTYEQYF	TGTGCCAGCAGCGTCGGTAGCGGAACCTACGAGCAGTACTTC
.	16	TRBV18	TRBJ1-4	.	CASSPIVPQGDEKLFF	TGTGCCAGCTCACCTATAGTCCCTCAAGGGGATGAAAAACTGTTTTTT
.	13	TRBV5-4	TRBJ2-5	.	CASSYTDMETQYF	TGTGCCAGCAGCTATACTGATATGGAGACCCAGTACTTC
TRBD2	16	TRBV5-1	TRBJ2-5	.	CASSLAKTGGGETQYF	TGCGCCAGCAGCTTGGCCAAGACGGGGGGGGGAGAGACCCAGTACTTC
.	14	TRBV29-1	TRBJ1-2	.	CSVLTGSPNYGYTF	TGCAGCGTCCTTACAGGGTCACCTAACTATGGCTACACCTTC
.	14	TRBV10-2	TRBJ1-1	.	CASTLGGQNTEAFF	TGCGCCAGCACCCTAGGCGGGCAGAACACTGAAGCTTTCTTT
.	17	TRBV30	TRBJ2-2	.	CAWIRYPGKRNTGELFF	TGTGCCTGGATTCGTTATCCAGGAAAACGGAACACCGGGGAGCTGTTTTTT
.	12	TRBV6-5	TRBJ2-2	.	CASTTGPGELFF	TGTGCCAGCACCACAGGGCCCGGGGAGCTGTTTTTT
.	15	TRBV2	TRBJ1-5	.	CASSDPTRSNQPQHF	TGTGCCAGCAGTGACCCGACTCGTAGCAATCAGCCCCAGCATTTT
.	13	TRBV19	TRBJ2-3	.	CASSPPRTDTQYF	TGTGCCAGTAGCCCTCCGAGGACAGATACGCAGTATTTT
TRBD1	16	TRBV18	TRBJ1-2	.	CASSPSPGQGDYGYTF	TGTGCCAGCTCACCATCCCCGGGACAGGGGGACTATGGCTACACCTTC
TRBD1	14	TRBV2	TRBJ1-4	.	CASSEDRGSEKLFF	TGTGCCAGCAGCGAAGACAGGGGGAGCGAAAAACTGTTTTTT
TRBD1	13	TRBV6-6	TRBJ1-5	.	CASRGQGFQPQHF	TGTGCCAGCAGGGGACAGGGGTTTCAGCCCCAGCATTTT
TRBD2	14	TRBV4-2	TRBJ2-7	few	CASSQGLADYEQYF	TGTGCCAGCAGCCAGGGACTAGCGGACTACGAGCAGTACTTC
TRBD1	16	TRBV5-1	TRBJ2-3	.	CASSWGDRGQTDTQYF	TGCGCCAGCAGCTGGGGGGACAGGGGGCAAACAGATACGCAGTATTTT
TRBD1	16	TRBV6-1	TRBJ1-2	.	CASSEYQGVGNYGYTF	TGTGCCAGCAGTGAATATCAGGGGGTAGGGAACTATGGCTACACCTTC
.	12	TRBV19	TRBJ1-2	.	CASSMDRSGYTF	TGTGCCAGTAGTATGGACAGATCAGGCTACACCTTC
.	14	TRBV5-8	TRBJ2-5	few	CASSPAANQETQYF	TGTGCCAGCAGCCCGGCGGCGAATCAAGAGACCCAGTACTTC
TRBD2	14	TRBV28	TRBJ2-7	.	CATQGGRGSYEQYF	TGTGCCACCCAGGGCGGGAGAGGATCCTACGAGCAGTACTTC
TRBD1	15	TRBV5-1	TRBJ2-7	.	CASSPPTGTVYEQYF	TGCGCCAGCAGCCCACCTACCGGGACAGTCTACGAGCAGTACTTC
TRBD1	15	TRBV7-9	TRBJ2-1	.	CASSLGQGSYNEQFF	TGTGCCAGCAGCTTGGGACAGGGTTCCTACAATGAGCAGTTCTTC
.	13	TRBV7-7	TRBJ1-1	.	CASSREKNTEAFF	TGTGCTAGCAGCCGAGAGAAGAACACTGAAGCTTTCTTT
.	17	TRBV2	TRBJ2-5	.	CASSEALTGGPKETQYF	TGTGCCAGCAGTGAAGCGCTTACTGGAGGGCCTAAAGAGACCCAGTACTTC
.	15	TRBV6-1	TRBJ1-6	.	CASSQVFSYNSPLHF	TGTGCCAGCAGCCAGGTATTCTCATATAATTCACCCCTCCACTTT
.	13	TRBV7-9	TRBJ1-1	.	CASSLGYNTEAFF	TGTGCCAGCAGCTTAGGCTATAACACTGAAGCTTTCTTT
TRBD2	14	TRBV7-3	TRBJ2-1	.	CASSWSGSYNEQFF	TGTGCCAGCAGCTGGAGCGGGAGCTACAATGAGCAGTTCTTC
TRBD1	15	TRBV4-1	TRBJ1-4	.	CASSQVRQGGEKLFF	TGCGCCAGCAGCCAAGTCCGACAGGGAGGTGAAAAACTGTTTTTT
.	13	TRBV6-5	TRBJ1-1	.	CASIRLVGTEAFF	TGTGCCAGCATCCGACTGGTGGGCACTGAAGCTTTCTTT
.	15	TRBV6-1	TRBJ1-5	many	CASSEQGQNNQPQHF	TGTGCCAGCAGTGAACAAGGACAGAATAATCAGCCCCAGCATTTT
.	16	TRBV7-9	TRBJ2-3	.	CASSPETGHSTDTQYF	TGTGCCAGCAGCCCAGAGACAGGACACAGCACAGATACGCAGTATTTT
TRBD1	16	TRBV6-6	TRBJ2-3	few	CASSQATGRTTDTQYF	TGTGCCAGCAGCCAGGCGACAGGGCGAACCACAGATACGCAGTATTTT
.	17	TRBV4-1	TRBJ2-2	.	CASSQHGTRMGAGELFF	TGCGCCAGCAGCCAACATGGAACTAGGATGGGAGCCGGGGAGCTGTTTTTT
.	16	TRBV6-1	TRBJ2-7	.	CASSEAMTLEGHEQYF	TGTGCCAGCAGTGAAGCAATGACACTTGAAGGCCACGAGCAGTACTTC
TRBD1	15	TRBV5-1	TRBJ2-7	once	CASSGPQGDSYEQYF	TGCGCCAGCAGCGGACCACAGGGGGACTCCTACGAGCAGTACTTC
.	13	TRBV2	TRBJ1-2	.	CASSLQENYGYTF	TGTGCCAGCAGTCTACAGGAGAACTATGGCTACACCTTC
TRBD1	15	TRBV13	TRBJ2-7	.	CASSLGPGQSDEQYF	TGTGCCAGCAGCTTAGGTCCGGGACAGAGTGACGAGCAGTACTTC
.	12	TRBV19	TRBJ2-1	.	CASSINRNEQFF	TGTGCCAGTAGTATTAACAGGAATGAGCAGTTCTTC
TRBD2	18	TRBV7-8	TRBJ2-3	.	CASHGGRLAGLSTDTQYF	TGTGCCAGCCACGGGGGGCGACTAGCGGGGCTTAGCACAGATACGCAGTATTTT